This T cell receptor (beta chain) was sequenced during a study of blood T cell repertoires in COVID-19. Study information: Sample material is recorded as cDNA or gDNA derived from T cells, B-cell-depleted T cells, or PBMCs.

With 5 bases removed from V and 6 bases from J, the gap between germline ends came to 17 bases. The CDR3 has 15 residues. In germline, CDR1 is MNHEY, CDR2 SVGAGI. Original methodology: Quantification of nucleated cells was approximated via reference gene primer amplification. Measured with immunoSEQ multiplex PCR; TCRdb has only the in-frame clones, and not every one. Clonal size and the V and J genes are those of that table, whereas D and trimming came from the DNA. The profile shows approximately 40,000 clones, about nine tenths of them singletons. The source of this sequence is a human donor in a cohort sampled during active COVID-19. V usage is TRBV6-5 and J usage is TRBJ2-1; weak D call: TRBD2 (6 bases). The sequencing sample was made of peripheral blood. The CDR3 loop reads CASSPLAGTFNEQFF. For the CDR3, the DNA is TGTGCCAGCAGTCCCCTCGCCGGGACTTTCAATGAGCAGTTCTTC.